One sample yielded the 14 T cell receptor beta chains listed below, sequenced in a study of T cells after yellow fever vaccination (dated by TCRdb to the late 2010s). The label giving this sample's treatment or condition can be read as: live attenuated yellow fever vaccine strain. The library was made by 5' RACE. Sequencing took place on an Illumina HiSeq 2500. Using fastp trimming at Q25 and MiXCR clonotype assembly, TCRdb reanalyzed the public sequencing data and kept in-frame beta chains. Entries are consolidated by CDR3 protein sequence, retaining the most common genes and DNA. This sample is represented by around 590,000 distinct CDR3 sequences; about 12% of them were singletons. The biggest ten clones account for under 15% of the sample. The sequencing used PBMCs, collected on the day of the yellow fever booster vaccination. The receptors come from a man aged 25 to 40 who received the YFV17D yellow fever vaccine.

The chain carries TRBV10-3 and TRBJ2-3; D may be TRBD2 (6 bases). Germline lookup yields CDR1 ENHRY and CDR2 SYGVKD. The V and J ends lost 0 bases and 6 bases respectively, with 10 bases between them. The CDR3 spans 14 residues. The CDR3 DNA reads TGTGCCATCAGTGAGTCGCGACTAGAGGATACGCAGTATTTT. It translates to CAISESRLEDTQYF.

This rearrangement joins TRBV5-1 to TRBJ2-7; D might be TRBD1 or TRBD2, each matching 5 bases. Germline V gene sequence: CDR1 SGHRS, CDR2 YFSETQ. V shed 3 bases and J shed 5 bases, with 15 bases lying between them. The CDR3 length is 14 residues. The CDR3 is CASSSGPLGDEQYF. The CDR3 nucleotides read TGCGCCAGCAGCTCCGGGCCGTTGGGGGACGAGCAGTACTTC.

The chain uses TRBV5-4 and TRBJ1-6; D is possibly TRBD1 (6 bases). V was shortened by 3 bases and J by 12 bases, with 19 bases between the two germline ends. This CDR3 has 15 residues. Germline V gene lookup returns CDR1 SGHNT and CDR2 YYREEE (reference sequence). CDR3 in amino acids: CASSSQGSSGLPLHF. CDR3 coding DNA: TGTGCCAGCAGCTCACAGGGTAGCTCTGGTTTACCCCTCCACTTT.

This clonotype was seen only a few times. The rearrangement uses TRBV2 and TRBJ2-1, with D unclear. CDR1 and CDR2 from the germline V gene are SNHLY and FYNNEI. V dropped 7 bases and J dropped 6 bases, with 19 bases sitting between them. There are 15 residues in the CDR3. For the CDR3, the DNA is TGTGCCAGCACATCCTTTTTCGGCGGACCCAATGAGCAGTTCTTC. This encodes CASTSFFGGPNEQFF.

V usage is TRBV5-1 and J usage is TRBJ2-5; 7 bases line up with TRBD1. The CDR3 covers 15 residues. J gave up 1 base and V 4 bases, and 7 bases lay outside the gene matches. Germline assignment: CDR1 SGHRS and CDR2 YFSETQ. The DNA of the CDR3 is TGCGCCAGCAGCGGGGGACAGCCTAGCCAAGAGACCCAGTACTTC. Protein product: CASSGGQPSQETQYF. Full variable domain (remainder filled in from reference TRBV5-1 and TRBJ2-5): KAGVTQTPRYLIKTRGQQVTLSCSPISGHRSVSWYQQTPGQGLQFLFEYFSETQRNKGNFPGRFSGRQFSNSRSEMNVSTLELGDSALYLCASSGGQPSQETQYFGPGTRLLVL.

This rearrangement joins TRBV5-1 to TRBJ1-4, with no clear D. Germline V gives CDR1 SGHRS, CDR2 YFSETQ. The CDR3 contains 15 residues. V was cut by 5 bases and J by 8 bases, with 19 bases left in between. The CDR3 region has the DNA TGCGCCAGCAGTCAAGAAGGAGGGCGGTACGAAAAACTGTTTTTT. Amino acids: CASSQEGGRYEKLFF. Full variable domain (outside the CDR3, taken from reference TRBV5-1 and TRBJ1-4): KAGVTQTPRYLIKTRGQQVTLSCSPISGHRSVSWYQQTPGQGLQFLFEYFSETQRNKGNFPGRFSGRQFSNSRSEMNVSTLELGDSALYLCASSQEGGRYEKLFFGSGTQLSVL.

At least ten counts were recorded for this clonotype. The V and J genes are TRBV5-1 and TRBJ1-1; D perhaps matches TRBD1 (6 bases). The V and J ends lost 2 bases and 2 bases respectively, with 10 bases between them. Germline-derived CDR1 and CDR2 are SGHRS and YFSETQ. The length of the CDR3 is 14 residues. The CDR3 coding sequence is TGCGCCAGCAGCTTTGATGGGGGCAACACTGAAGCTTTCTTT. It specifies CASSFDGGNTEAFF.

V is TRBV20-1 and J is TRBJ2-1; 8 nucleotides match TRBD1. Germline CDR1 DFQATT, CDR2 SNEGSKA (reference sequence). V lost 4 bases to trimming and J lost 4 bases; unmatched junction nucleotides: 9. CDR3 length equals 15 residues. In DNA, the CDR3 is TGCAGTGCTACCTCCGGGACAGGACCTTACAATGAGCAGTTCTTC. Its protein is CSATSGTGPYNEQFF.

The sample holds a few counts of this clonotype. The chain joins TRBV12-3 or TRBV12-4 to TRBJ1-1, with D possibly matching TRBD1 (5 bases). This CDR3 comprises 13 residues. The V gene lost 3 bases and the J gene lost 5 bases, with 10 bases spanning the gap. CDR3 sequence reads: CASSFSGRTEAFF. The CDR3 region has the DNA TGTGCCAGCAGTTTCTCAGGGCGGACTGAAGCTTTCTTT.

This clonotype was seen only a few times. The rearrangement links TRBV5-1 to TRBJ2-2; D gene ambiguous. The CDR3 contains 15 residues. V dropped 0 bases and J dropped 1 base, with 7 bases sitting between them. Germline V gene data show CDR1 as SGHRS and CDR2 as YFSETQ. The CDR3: CASSLAVRNTGELFF. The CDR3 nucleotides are TGCGCCAGCAGCTTGGCCGTCAGGAACACCGGGGAGCTGTTTTTT.

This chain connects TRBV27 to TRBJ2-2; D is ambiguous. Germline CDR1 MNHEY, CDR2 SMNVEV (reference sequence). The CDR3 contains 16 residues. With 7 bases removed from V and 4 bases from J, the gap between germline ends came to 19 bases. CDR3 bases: TGTGCCAGCACACCCACGGCTGCGTGGGGCACCGGGGAGCTGTTTTTT. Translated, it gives CASTPTAAWGTGELFF.

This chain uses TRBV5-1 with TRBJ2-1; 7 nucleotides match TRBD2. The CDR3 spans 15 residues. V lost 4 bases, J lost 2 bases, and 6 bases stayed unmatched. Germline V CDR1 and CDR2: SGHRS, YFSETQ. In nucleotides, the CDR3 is TGCGCCAGCAGCCCTACTAGCGAACCCTACAATGAGCAGTTCTTC. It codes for CASSPTSEPYNEQFF.

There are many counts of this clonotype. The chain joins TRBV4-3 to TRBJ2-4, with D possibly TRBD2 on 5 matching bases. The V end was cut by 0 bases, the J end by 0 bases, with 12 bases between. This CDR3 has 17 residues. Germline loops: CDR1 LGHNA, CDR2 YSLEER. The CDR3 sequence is CASSQDQYGLAKNIQYF. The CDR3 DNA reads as TGCGCCAGCAGCCAAGATCAGTACGGACTAGCCAAAAACATTCAGTACTTC.

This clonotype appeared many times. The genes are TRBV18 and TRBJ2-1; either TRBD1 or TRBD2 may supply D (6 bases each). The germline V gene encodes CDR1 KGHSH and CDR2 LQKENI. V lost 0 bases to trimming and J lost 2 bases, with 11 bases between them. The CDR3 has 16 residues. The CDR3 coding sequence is TGTGCCAGCTCACCACCGGAGGGACACCCCTACAATGAGCAGTTCTTC. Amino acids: CASSPPEGHPYNEQFF. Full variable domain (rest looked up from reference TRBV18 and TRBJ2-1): NAGVMQNPRHLVRRRGQEARLRCSPMKGHSHVYWYRQLPEEGLKFMVYLQKENIIDESGMPKERFSAEFPKEGPSILRIQQVVRGDSAAYFCASSPPEGHPYNEQFFGPGTRLTVL.